The T cell receptor (beta chain) described here comes from a study of T cells in localized non-small cell lung cancer. Study-wide results and caveats: The study found T cell clonality highest in uninvolved adjacent lung, above tumor. Elevated blood T cell density was associated with longer overall survival. In adjacent lung, a median around 50 of the top 100 tumor clones were found. Sequencing was restricted to one tumor region; therefore, heterogeneity remains possible.

The CDR3 length is 15 residues. Looked up from germline, CDR1 is MNHEY and CDR2 is SMNVEV (reference sequence). The trim removed 5 bases at V and 5 bases at J, leaving 10 bases unmatched. Only in-frame clones appear in the TCRdb table, and some are missing; sequencing was by immunoSEQ multiplex PCR. The table includes tens of thousands of clones, around 90% detected once. This clone appeared a single time. The antigen remains undetermined. The chain uses TRBV27 and TRBJ1-1; 8 bases are shared with TRBD1. The input for sequencing was peripheral blood, taken before any cancer treatment. The origin of this receptor is a man aged 40 to 69 with stage I squamous cell lung carcinoma. CDR3 DNA: TGTGCCAGCAGTCCTCGGACAGGGTGGAAAACTGAAGCTTTCTTT. As protein: CASSPRTGWKTEAFF.